This record concerns one TCR beta chain sequence. What it binds is unknown. These data originate in a study of shared clonotypes between healthy human individuals. Findings of the study overall: Incompleteness in sorted-subset sequencing, despite large depth, was shown by rarefaction. Clonotypes not shared had lower generation probabilities than those common to all four donors. A handful of donors held about 5% of naive CD4 clonotypes in common.

Terminally differentiated effector memory CD45RA+ cells were left out of the naive CD8 fraction, which was CD45RO-negative and positively selected for CCR7. Method: immunoSEQ multiplex PCR; TCRdb's copy keeps in-frame clones and lacks some. The table has 2 million to 2.5 million clones, about 95% seen once. This TCR was recovered from a man aged 18 to 29 in good health. Sequencing used naive CD8+ T cells sorted from blood.

The DNA for the CDR3 is TGTGCCAGTAGTATTTTGAAGGATTCACCCCTCCACTTT. Translated, it gives CASSILKDSPLHF. J is TRBJ1-6 and V is TRBV19; no firm D call. Trimming pared 3 bases from V and 8 bases from J, leaving 8 bases between. This CDR3 comprises 13 residues. Germline CDR1 is LNHDA and CDR2 is SQIVND (reference sequence).